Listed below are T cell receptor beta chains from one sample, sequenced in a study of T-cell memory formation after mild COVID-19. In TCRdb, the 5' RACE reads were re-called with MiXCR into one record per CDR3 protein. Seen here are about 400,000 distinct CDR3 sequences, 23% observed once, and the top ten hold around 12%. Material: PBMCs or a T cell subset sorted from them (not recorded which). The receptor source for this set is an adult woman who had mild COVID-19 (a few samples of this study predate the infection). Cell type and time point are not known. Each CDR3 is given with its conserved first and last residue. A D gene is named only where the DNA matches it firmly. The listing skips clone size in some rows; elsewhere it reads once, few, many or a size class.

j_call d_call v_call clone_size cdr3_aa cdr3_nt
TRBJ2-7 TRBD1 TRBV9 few CASSASPGQGSYEQYF TGTGCCAGCAGCGCCTCCCCAGGACAGGGGTCCTACGAGCAGTACTTC
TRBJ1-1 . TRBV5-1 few CASSLAGREFTEAFF TGCGCCAGCAGCTTGGCCGGGAGGGAGTTTACTGAAGCTTTCTTT
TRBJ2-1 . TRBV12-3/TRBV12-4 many CASRKTSGLNEQFF TGTGCCAGCAGAAAGACGTCGGGGCTAAATGAGCAGTTCTTC
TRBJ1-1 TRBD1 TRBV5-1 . CASSKTGMDTEAFF TGCGCCAGCAGCAAGACAGGGATGGACACTGAAGCTTTCTTT
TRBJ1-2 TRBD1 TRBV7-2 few CASSLATDRALGYTF TGTGCCAGCAGCTTAGCGACAGACAGGGCCCTCGGCTACACCTTC
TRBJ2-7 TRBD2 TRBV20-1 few CSASSGGYEQYF TGCAGTGCTTCCAGCGGGGGCTACGAGCAGTACTTC
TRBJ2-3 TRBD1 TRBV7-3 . CASSSGTGSDTQYF TGTGCCAGCAGCTCCGGGACAGGGTCAGATACGCAGTATTTT
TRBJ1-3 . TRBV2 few CASIQTSGNTIYF TGTGCCAGCATACAGACCTCTGGAAACACCATATATTTT
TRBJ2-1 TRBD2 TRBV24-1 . CATSDPTSGAYNEQFF TGTGCCACCAGTGACCCTACTAGCGGGGCCTACAATGAGCAGTTCTTC
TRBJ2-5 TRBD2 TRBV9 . CASSVGSGRLQETQYF TGTGCCAGCAGCGTAGGGAGCGGGAGGCTCCAAGAGACCCAGTACTTC
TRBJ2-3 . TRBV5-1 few CASSADVYTDTQYF TGCGCCAGCAGCGCTGATGTGTACACAGATACGCAGTATTTT
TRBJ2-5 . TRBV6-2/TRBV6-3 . CASSWASFVETQYF TGTGCCAGCAGTTGGGCTAGCTTCGTAGAGACCCAGTACTTC
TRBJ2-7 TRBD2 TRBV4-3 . CASSQDRIAGGYEQYF TGCGCCAGCAGCCAAGATAGGATAGCGGGAGGCTACGAGCAGTACTTC
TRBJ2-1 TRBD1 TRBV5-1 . CASSLVTTGGNEQFF TGCGCCAGCAGCTTGGTGACTACAGGGGGGAATGAGCAGTTCTTC
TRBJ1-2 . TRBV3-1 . CASSQEILQGRGGYTF TGTGCCAGCAGCCAAGAGATCCTACAGGGACGGGGCGGCTACACCTTC
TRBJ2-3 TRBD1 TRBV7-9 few CASSSWTGEGADTQYF TGTGCCAGCAGCTCTTGGACAGGGGAAGGAGCAGATACGCAGTATTTT
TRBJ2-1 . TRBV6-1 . CASSPDRTSYNEQFF TGTGCCAGCAGTCCTGACAGGACCTCCTACAATGAGCAGTTCTTC
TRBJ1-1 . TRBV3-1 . CASRLSANTEAFF TGTGCCAGCAGGCTCTCAGCTAACACTGAAGCTTTCTTT
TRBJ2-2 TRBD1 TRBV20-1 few CSAGDRGGVTGELFF TGCAGTGCTGGGGACAGGGGGGGGGTCACCGGGGAGCTGTTTTTT
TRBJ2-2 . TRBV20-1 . CSARIAEGGTGELFF TGCAGTGCTAGAATAGCGGAGGGGGGGACCGGGGAGCTGTTTTTT
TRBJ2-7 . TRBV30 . CAWSVGVEQYF TGTGCCTGGAGTGTTGGGGTCGAGCAGTACTTC
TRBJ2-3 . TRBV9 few CASSAGETSTDTQYF TGTGCCAGCAGCGCGGGAGAGACTAGCACAGATACGCAGTATTTT
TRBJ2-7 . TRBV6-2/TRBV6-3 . CASSYIGGSYEQYF TGTGCCAGCAGTTACATCGGGGGATCCTACGAGCAGTACTTC
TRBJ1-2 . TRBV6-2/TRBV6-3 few CASNTPGDHYGYTF TGTGCCAGCAACACCCCAGGGGACCACTATGGCTACACCTTC
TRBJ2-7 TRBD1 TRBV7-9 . CASSSSGTALEQYF TGTGCCAGCAGCTCCTCCGGGACAGCCCTCGAGCAGTACTTC
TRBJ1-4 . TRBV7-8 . CASTLRDLGMIGEKLFF TGTGCCAGCACCCTGAGGGATCTCGGGATGATTGGCGAAAAACTGTTTTTT